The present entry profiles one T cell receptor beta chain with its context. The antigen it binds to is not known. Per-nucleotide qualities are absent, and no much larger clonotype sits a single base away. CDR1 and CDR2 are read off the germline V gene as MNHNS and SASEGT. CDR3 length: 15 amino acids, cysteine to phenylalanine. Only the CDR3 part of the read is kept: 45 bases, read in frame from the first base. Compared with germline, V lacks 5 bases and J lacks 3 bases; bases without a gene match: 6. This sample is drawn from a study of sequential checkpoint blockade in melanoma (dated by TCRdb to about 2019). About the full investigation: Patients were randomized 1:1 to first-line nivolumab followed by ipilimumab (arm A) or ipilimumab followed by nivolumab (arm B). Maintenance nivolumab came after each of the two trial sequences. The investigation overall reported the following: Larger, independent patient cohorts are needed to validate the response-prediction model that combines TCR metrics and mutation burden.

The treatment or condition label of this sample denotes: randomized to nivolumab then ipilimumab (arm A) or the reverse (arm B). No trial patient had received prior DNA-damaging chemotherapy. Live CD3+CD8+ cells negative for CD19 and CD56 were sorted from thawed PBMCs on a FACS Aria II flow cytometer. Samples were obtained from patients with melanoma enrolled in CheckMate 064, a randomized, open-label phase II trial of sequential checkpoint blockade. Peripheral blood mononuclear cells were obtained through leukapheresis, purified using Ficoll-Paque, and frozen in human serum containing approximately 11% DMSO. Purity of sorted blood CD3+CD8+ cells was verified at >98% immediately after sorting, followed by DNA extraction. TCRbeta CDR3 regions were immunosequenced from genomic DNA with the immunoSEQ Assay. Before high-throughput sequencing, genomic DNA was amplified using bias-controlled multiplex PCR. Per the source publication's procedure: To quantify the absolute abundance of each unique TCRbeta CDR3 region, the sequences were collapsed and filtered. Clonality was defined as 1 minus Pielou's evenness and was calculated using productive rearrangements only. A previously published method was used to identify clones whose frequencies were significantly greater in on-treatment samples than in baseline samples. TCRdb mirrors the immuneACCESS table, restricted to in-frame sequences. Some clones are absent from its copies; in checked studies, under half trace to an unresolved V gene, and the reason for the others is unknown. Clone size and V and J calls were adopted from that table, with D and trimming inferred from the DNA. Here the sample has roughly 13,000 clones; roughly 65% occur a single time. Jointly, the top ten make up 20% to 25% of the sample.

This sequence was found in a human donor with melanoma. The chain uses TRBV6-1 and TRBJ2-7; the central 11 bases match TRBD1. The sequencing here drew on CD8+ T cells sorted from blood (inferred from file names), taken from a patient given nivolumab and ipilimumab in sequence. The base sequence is TGTGCCAGCAGTACGGAGGGGACAGGGGGCTACGAGCAGTACTTC. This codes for CASSTEGTGGYEQYF.